These T cell receptor beta chains were read from a single sample in a study of blood T cell repertoires in COVID-19. This table comes from immunoSEQ multiplex PCR, and its TCRdb copy is limited to in-frame clones, with some not included. In the table there are tens of thousands of clones, approximately 95% of which are singletons. The sample consisted of peripheral blood. These receptors were obtained from a male donor with active COVID-19. Each CDR3 is given with its conserved first and last residue. Fields, in order: clone size, J gene, V gene, CDR3 length, D gene, CDR3 protein, CDR3 DNA. The D gene is left open where the match is weak. The size entry is marked missing in some rows and otherwise reads once, few, many or a size class.

- TRBJ1-4 TRBV27 13 TRBD1 CASRRQGNEKLFF TGTGCCAGCAGACGACAGGGGAATGAAAAACTGTTTTTT
- TRBJ2-7 TRBV6-2/TRBV6-3 15 TRBD1 CASSPLGTGNYEQYF TGTGCCAGCAGCCCCCTCGGGACAGGGAACTACGAGCAGTACTTC
- TRBJ2-3 TRBV2 15 - CASSPGLATTDTQYF TGTGCCAGCAGTCCGGGACTCGCAACCACAGATACGCAGTATTTT
- TRBJ1-5 TRBV29-1 13 - CSVQHGERQPQHF TGCAGCGTGCAACACGGGGAGCGGCAGCCCCAGCATTTT
- TRBJ1-1 TRBV7-9 14 - CASSPRGLNTEAFF TGTGCCAGCAGCCCTAGAGGGCTGAACACTGAAGCTTTCTTT
- TRBJ1-2 TRBV7-9 12 - CASSPSQGGYTF TGTGCCAGCAGCCCCAGCCAGGGCGGCTACACCTTC
- TRBJ2-1 TRBV19 13 - CASSGGPLGEQFF TGTGCCAGTAGTGGGGGCCCCCTGGGTGAGCAGTTCTTC
once TRBJ1-5 TRBV7-9 14 - CASSQGTGNQPQHF TGTGCCAGCAGTCAGGGTACGGGCAATCAGCCCCAGCATTTT
once TRBJ2-3 TRBV19 15 TRBD2 CASSIWTSVSDTQYF TGTGCCAGTAGTATCTGGACTAGCGTCTCGGATACGCAGTATTTT
- TRBJ2-7 TRBV7-2 17 TRBD1 CASTDPPGTGTSYEQYF TGTGCCAGCACCGATCCCCCCGGGACAGGAACTTCCTACGAGCAGTACTTC
- TRBJ2-1 TRBV19 14 - CASSPFQGSNEQFF TGTGCCAGTAGCCCATTCCAGGGGAGTAATGAGCAGTTCTTC
- TRBJ1-1 TRBV18 12 - CASSAVNTEAFF TGTGCCAGCTCGGCAGTGAACACTGAAGCTTTCTTT
- TRBJ1-6 TRBV7-3 14 - CASSAGTVNSPLHF TGTGCCAGCAGCGCGGGGACGGTGAATTCACCCCTCCACTTT
- TRBJ1-2 TRBV6-5 12 - CASSYANYGYTF TGTGCCAGCAGTTACGCGAACTATGGCTACACCTTC
- TRBJ2-5 TRBV19 16 TRBD2 CASTPSGGNRGETQYF TGTGCCAGTACCCCCAGCGGGGGTAACCGAGGGGAGACCCAGTACTTC
- TRBJ1-1 TRBV18 14 - CASSPTTKISEAFF TGTGCCAGCTCACCAACGACAAAGATCTCTGAAGCTTTCTTT